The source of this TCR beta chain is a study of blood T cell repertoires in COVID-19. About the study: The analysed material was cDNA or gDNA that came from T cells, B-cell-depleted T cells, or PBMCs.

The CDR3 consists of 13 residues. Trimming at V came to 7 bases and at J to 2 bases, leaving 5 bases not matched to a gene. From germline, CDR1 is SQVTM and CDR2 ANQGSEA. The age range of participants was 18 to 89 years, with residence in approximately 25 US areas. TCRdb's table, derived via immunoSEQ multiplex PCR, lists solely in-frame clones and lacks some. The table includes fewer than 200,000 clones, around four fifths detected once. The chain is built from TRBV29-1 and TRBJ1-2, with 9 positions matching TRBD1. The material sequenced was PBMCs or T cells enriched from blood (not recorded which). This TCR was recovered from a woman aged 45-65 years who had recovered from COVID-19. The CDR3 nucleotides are TGCAGCGCTTCTGGACAGGGGAACTATGGCTACACCTTC. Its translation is CSASGQGNYGYTF.